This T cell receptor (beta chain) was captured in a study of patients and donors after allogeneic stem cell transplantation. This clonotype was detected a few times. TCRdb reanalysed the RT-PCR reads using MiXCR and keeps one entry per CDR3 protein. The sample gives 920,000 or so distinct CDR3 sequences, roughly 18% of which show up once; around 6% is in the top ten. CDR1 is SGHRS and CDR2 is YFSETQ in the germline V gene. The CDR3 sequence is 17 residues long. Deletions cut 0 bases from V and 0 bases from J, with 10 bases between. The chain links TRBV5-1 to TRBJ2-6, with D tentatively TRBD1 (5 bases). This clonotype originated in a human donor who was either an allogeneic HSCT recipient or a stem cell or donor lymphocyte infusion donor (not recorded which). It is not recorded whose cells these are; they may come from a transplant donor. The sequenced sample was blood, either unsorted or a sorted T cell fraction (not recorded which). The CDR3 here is CASSLASRDSGANVLTF. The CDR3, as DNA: TGCGCCAGCAGCTTGGCCAGCAGGGACTCTGGGGCCAACGTCCTGACTTTC.